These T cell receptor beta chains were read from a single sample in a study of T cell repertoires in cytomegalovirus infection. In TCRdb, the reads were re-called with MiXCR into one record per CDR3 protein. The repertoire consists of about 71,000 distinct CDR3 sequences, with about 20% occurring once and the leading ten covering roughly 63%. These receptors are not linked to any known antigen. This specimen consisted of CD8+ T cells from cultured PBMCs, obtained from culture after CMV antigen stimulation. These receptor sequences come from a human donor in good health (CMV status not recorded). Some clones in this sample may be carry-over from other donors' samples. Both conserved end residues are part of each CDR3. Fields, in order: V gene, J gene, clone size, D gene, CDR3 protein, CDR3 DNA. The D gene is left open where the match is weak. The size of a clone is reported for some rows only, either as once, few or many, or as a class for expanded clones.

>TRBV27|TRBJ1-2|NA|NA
CASGSPGGEHGYTF
TGTGCCAGCGGAAGTCCGGGGGGAGAGCATGGCTACACCTTC
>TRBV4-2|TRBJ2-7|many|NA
CASSQDLETKYEQYF
TGTGCCAGCAGCCAAGATTTGGAGACAAAATACGAGCAGTACTTC
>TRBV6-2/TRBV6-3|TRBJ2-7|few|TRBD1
CASSYRGLYEQYF
TGTGCCAGCAGTTACAGGGGGCTCTACGAGCAGTACTTC
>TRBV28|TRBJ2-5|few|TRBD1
CASSLFGDREQETQYF
TGTGCCAGCAGTTTATTTGGGGACAGGGAACAAGAGACCCAGTACTTC
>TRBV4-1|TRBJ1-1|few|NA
CASSPGEARTEAFF
TGCGCCAGCAGCCCTGGCGAAGCGAGAACTGAAGCTTTCTTT
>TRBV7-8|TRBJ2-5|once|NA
CASSLNRAETQYF
TGTGCCAGCAGCTTAAACAGGGCAGAGACCCAGTACTTC
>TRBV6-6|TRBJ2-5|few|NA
CASGPPYQETQYF
TGTGCCAGCGGTCCTCCTTACCAAGAGACCCAGTACTTC
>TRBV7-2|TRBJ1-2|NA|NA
CASSLAYEGHTF
TGTGCCAGCAGCTTAGCGTATGAGGGTCACACCTTC
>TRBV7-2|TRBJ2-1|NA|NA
CASSLEGGGYNEQFF
TGTGCCAGCAGCTTAGAGGGTGGGGGTTACAATGAGCAGTTCTTC
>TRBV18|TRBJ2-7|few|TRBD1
CASSPNDRGGSYEQYF
TGTGCCAGCTCACCTAACGACAGGGGAGGTTCCTACGAGCAGTACTTC
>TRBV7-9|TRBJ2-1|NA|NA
CASIGGTSSMAEQFF
TGTGCCAGCATCGGGGGGACATCTTCCATGGCTGAGCAGTTCTTC
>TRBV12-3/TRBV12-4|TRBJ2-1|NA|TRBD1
CASPPPPSAGGEFPFEQFF
TGTGCCAGCCCCCCTCCCCCCTCTGCAGGGGGCGAATTCCCGTTTGAGCAGTTCTTC
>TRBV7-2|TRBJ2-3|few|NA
CASSLAPATDTQYF
TGTGCCAGCAGCTTGGCCCCCGCCACAGATACGCAGTATTTT
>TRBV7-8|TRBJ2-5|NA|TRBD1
CASSLQTGLETQYF
TGTGCCAGCAGCTTACAGACAGGGTTGGAGACCCAGTACTTC
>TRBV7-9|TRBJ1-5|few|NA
CASSRKDSNQPQHF
TGTGCCAGCAGCAGAAAGGACAGTAATCAGCCCCAGCATTTT
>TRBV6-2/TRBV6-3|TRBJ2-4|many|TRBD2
CASRSSGGQDIQYF
TGTGCCAGCAGGTCTAGCGGGGGGCAGGACATTCAGTACTTC
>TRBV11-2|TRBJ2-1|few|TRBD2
CASSSLAGGVHEQFF
TGTGCCAGCAGCTCTCTAGCGGGGGGGGTCCATGAGCAGTTCTTC
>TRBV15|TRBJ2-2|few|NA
CATSLRGTGELFF
TGTGCCACCAGCTTGAGGGGCACCGGGGAGCTGTTTTTT
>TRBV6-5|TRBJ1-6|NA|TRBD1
CASSYGQGDSPLHF
TGTGCCAGCAGTTACGGACAGGGTGATTCACCCCTCCACTTT
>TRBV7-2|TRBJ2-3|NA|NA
CASSPDSLSTDTQYF
TGTGCCAGCAGTCCGGACAGCCTCAGCACAGATACGCAGTATTTT
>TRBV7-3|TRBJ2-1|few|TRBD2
CASSPWTSGGVNEQFF
TGTGCCAGCAGCCCCTGGACTAGCGGGGGTGTCAATGAGCAGTTCTTC
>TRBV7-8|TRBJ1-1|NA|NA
CASSFSGGGGTEAFF
TGTGCCAGCAGCTTTAGTGGAGGGGGAGGAACTGAAGCTTTCTTT
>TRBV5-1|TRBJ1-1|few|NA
CASGIRASNTEAFF
TGCGCCAGCGGGATAAGGGCTAGTAACACTGAAGCTTTCTTT
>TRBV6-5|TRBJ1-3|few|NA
CASNDRRSPPFSGNTIYF
TGTGCCAGCAATGACAGGCGTTCCCCACCTTTCTCTGGAAACACCATATATTTT
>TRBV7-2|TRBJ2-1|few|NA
CASEPGVGYSYNEQFF
TGTGCCAGCGAGCCGGGGGTCGGTTACTCCTACAATGAGCAGTTCTTC
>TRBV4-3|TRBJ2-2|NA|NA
CASSAQGLGGPGELFF
TGCGCCAGCAGCGCACAGGGACTCGGCGGGCCCGGGGAGCTGTTTTTT
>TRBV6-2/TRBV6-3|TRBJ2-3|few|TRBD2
CASTTGLAGTDTQYF
TGTGCCAGCACAACCGGACTAGCGGGGACAGATACGCAGTATTTT
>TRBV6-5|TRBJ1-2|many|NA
CASSYEEGSGYTF
TGTGCCAGCAGTTACGAGGAGGGCAGCGGCTACACCTTC
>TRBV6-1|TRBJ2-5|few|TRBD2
CASGRDPIRETQYF
TGTGCCAGCGGGAGGGACCCCATAAGGGAGACCCAGTACTTC
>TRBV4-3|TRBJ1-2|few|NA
CASSQDRRTRNIGYTF
TGCGCCAGCAGCCAAGATAGGAGGACCCGAAATATCGGCTACACCTTC
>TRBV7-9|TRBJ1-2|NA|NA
CASSLDRDYGYTF
TGTGCCAGCAGCCTCGACAGAGACTATGGCTACACCTTC
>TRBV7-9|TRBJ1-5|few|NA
CASSPPLDAEGPQHF
TGTGCCAGCAGCCCCCCCCTCGATGCCGAAGGGCCCCAGCATTTT
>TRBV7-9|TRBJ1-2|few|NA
CASRIGTTQSNGYTF
TGTGCCAGCAGGATTGGGACAACCCAGTCGAATGGCTACACCTTC
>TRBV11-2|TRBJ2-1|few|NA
CASSLLPGQNNEQFF
TGTGCCAGCAGCTTATTACCTGGACAGAACAATGAGCAGTTCTTC
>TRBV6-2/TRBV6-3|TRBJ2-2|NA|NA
CATFRGGELFF
TGTGCCACCTTTCGGGGCGGGGAGCTGTTTTTT
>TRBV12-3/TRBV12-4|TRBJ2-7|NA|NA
CASSFGGEQYF
TGTGCCAGCAGTTTTGGAGGGGAGCAGTACTTC